This TCR beta chain was found in a study of blood T cell repertoires in COVID-19 (dated by TCRdb to about 2020). Background for the entire study: Samples covering the acute and convalescent phases of COVID-19 were provided by collaborators in the United States, Italy and Spain. The material from the prospective study consisted of cDNA or gDNA derived from T cells, B-cell-depleted T cells, or PBMCs. The dataset comprised deeply sampled blood TCRbeta repertoires from subjects exposed to, actively infected with, or recovered from COVID-19. A freely available public database, intended as a resource for researchers studying the immune response to SARS-CoV-2, is where the repertoires were released. Samples came from the ongoing ImmuneRACE study (first 160 participants) plus 1,254 subjects from 6 global collaborators. The sample metadata nearly always contained a de-identified subject ID, COVID-19 status, age in years and sex. HLA class I and class II types, where available, came from metadata supplied by the sample provider rather than from assay-based typing. What the work shows at the level of the full study, not this receptor alone: How much clinical and demographic metadata was included differed by source and by participant, and the metadata was provided uncurated.

TCRbeta CDR3 regions were amplified from genomic DNA using the immunoSEQ Assay, a bias-controlled multiplex PCR. Per the source publication's procedure: The number of nucleated cells in each sample was estimated from the amplification of reference gene primers within the assay. Sequence reads were collapsed and filtered to measure the absolute abundance of every unique TCRbeta CDR3 rearrangement. For each sample, productive Simpson clonality was calculated as the square root of Simpson's diversity index across productive rearrangements. Here the immuneACCESS table is served through TCRdb, limited to in-frame sequences with V and J called. Missing clones are a known gap in these copies; in checked studies unresolved V genes cover under half, and the rest lacks a known reason. That table gives V, J and clone size, and the DNA gave D and trimming. Present in this sample are around 250,000 clones, around 90% of which were seen just once. Together, the top ten hold 0.9% to 1% of the sample.

A second Seattle source provided samples from volunteer blood donors who had recovered from COVID-19. The collaborating institutions used their own protocols to collect whole blood in K2EDTA tubes. For TCRbeta analysis, collaborators shipped samples in one of three forms: frozen whole blood, isolated PBMCs, or DNA extracted from either of those sample types. The cysteine opens and the phenylalanine closes a CDR3 of 16 amino acids. The DNA shown is the 48-base CDR3, in frame from base 1. V loses 4 bases, J loses 2 bases, and the germline ends lie 14 bases apart. In the germline V gene (reference sequence), CDR1 corresponds to LNHDA and CDR2 to SQIVND. Concerning this clone: Its antigen target is currently unknown. Per-nucleotide qualities are absent, and no much larger clonotype sits a single base away.

The sequence came from a woman in her 40s who had recovered from COVID-19. Sequenced input: peripheral blood. The rearranged segments are TRBV19 and TRBJ2-2, with TRBD2 perhaps the D gene, on 6 matching bases. The sequenced DNA is TGTGCCAGTAGTAGAGGGACTCCTGGTAACACCGGGGAGCTGTTTTTT. Translated, this gives CASSRGTPGNTGELFF.